This is a list of T cell receptor beta chains from one sample in a study of T cells in Graves' hyperthyroidism and ophthalmopathy. TCRdb itself ran the multiplex PCR reads through MiXCR, one entry per CDR3 protein. The sample lists 300,000 to 400,000 distinct CDR3 sequences; roughly a fifth were seen once. Sequenced material: blood. Receptors were obtained from a woman in her fifties or sixties with Graves' hyperthyroidism. CDR3s include the opening cysteine and the closing phenylalanine or tryptophan. D genes are given only for firm matches. The size entry is marked missing in some rows and otherwise reads once, few, many or a size class.

size	D	J	V	DNA	CDR3
NA	NA	TRBJ2-7	TRBV20-1	TGCAGTGCTTTCCGGGACCTCGAGCAGTACTTC	CSAFRDLEQYF
many	NA	TRBJ1-1	TRBV27	TGTGCCAGCAGTTACAGGGAGAACACTGAAGCTTTCTTT	CASSYRENTEAFF
many	NA	TRBJ2-7	TRBV6-1	TGTGCCAGCAGTGAATATTGGGCCAGCTCCTACGAGCAGTACTTC	CASSEYWASSYEQYF
many	TRBD2	TRBJ2-2	TRBV7-3	TGTGCCAGCAGCTTAATGGGGGGGAGCACCGGGGAGCTGTTTTTT	CASSLMGGSTGELFF
NA	NA	TRBJ2-7	TRBV9	TGTGCCAGCAGCGTAACAGGGATAAGGGACGAGCAGTACTTC	CASSVTGIRDEQYF
few	NA	TRBJ2-5	TRBV5-1	TGCGCCAGCAGCTGGGACTTACAAGAGACCCAGTACTTC	CASSWDLQETQYF
few	NA	TRBJ1-6	TRBV9	TGTGCCAGCAGCGTAGCGTCAGGGTCCAGTAATAATTCACCCCTCCACTTT	CASSVASGSSNNSPLHF
NA	NA	TRBJ1-6	TRBV5-1	TGCGCCAGCAGCTTGGGGGACACGGGAAATTCACCCCTCCACTTT	CASSLGDTGNSPLHF
many	NA	TRBJ2-1	TRBV2	TGTGCCAGCAGTAGAGCAGGCGTAGGGAATGAGCAGTTCTTC	CASSRAGVGNEQFF
many	TRBD1	TRBJ1-1	TRBV20-1	TGCAGTGCTAGCTCCCCGATACAGGGGAGAACTGAAGCTTTCTTT	CSASSPIQGRTEAFF
few	NA	TRBJ1-2	TRBV29-1	TGCAGCGTTGATGAGGACAGACCCAATGCCGGCTACACCTTC	CSVDEDRPNAGYTF
many	NA	TRBJ2-5	TRBV5-1	TGCGCCAGCAACCCTGATGCTGAGACCCAGTACTTC	CASNPDAETQYF
NA	TRBD2	TRBJ2-1	TRBV4-1	TGCGCCAGCAGCCAAGTACTAGCGGGTGAGCAGTTCTTC	CASSQVLAGEQFF
many	TRBD1	TRBJ1-1	TRBV6-1	TGTGCCACCCAAAACAGGGGCTTGAACACTGAAGCTTTCTTT	CATQNRGLNTEAFF
NA	TRBD1	TRBJ1-3	TRBV19	TGTGCCAGTATGGGACAGGCCTCCTCTGGAAACACCATATATTTT	CASMGQASSGNTIYF
many	TRBD1	TRBJ2-7	TRBV11-2	TGTGCCAGCAGCCCCCGACAGGGGAGGAGGCACGAGCAGTACTTC	CASSPRQGRRHEQYF
many	TRBD2	TRBJ2-5	TRBV20-1	TGCAGTGCTAGAGATCTGTTGGGACTAGCGGAGACCCAGTACTTC	CSARDLLGLAETQYF
many	NA	TRBJ1-6	TRBV3-1	TGTGCCAGCAGCGGGAACCAGGGTTCACCCCTCCACTTT	CASSGNQGSPLHF
NA	TRBD2	TRBJ2-1	TRBV6-5	TGTGCCAGCAGTTACTCGGCTAGCGGGGCTAATGAGCAGTTCTTC	CASSYSASGANEQFF
few	TRBD1	TRBJ2-3	TRBV5-1	TGCGCCAGCAGGACAGGGGGGTGGGCAGATACGCAGTATTTT	CASRTGGWADTQYF
few	TRBD1	TRBJ2-7	TRBV5-8	TGTGCCAGCAGCGCGTCGAGACAGGGATCCCCCTACGAGCAGTACTTC	CASSASRQGSPYEQYF
many	NA	TRBJ2-7	TRBV5-1	TGCGCCAGCAGAACTACTGGCACCTACGAGCAGTACTTC	CASRTTGTYEQYF
many	TRBD1	TRBJ2-2	TRBV6-1	TGTGCCAGCAGAGCCCAGGGACAGGTGAACGGCGGGGAGCTGTTTTTT	CASRAQGQVNGGELFF
few	NA	TRBJ1-5	TRBV12-3/TRBV12-4	TGTGCCAGCAGTTTAGGGGGTGTGGACAATCAGCCCCAGCATTTT	CASSLGGVDNQPQHF
many	NA	TRBJ1-5	TRBV20-1	TGCAGTGCTACCTCGGACTCAGGTCAGCCCCAGCATTTT	CSATSDSGQPQHF
NA	NA	TRBJ1-1	TRBV4-3	TGCGCCAGCAGCCAAGCCCTGACGGGGATGAACACTGAAGCTTTCTTT	CASSQALTGMNTEAFF
NA	TRBD1	TRBJ2-3	TRBV10-3	TGTGCCATCAGTGCCAGGGGGCTCACAGATACGCAGTATTTT	CAISARGLTDTQYF
many	TRBD1	TRBJ2-1	TRBV5-1	TGCGCCAGCAGCTTGGCCGGGCAGGGGGCGTCCTACAATGAGCAGTTCTTC	CASSLAGQGASYNEQFF